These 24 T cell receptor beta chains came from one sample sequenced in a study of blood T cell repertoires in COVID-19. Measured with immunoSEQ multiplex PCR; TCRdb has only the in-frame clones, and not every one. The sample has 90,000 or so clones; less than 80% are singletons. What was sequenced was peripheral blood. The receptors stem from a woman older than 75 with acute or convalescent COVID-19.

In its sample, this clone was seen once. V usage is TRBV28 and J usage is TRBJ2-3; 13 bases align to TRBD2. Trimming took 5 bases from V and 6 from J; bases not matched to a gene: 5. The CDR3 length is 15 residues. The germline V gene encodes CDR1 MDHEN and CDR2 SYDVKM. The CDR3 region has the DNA TGTGCCAGCAGTCCGATGGGACTAGCGGGGGATACGCAGTATTTT. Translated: CASSPMGLAGDTQYF.

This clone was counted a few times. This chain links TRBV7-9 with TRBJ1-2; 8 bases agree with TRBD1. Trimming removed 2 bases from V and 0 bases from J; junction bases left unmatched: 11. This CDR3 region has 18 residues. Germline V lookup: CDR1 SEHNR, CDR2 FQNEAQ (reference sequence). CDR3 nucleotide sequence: TGTGCCAGCAGCTTAAAGGTTGGACAGGGACGAGCTAACTATGGCTACACCTTC. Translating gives CASSLKVGQGRANYGYTF.

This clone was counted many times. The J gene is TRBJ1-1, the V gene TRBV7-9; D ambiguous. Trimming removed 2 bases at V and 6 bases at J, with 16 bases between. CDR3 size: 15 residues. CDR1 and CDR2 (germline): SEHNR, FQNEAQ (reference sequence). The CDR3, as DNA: TGTGCCAGCAGCTTACGAGGGTTCGAAGCGGCTGAAGCTTTCTTT. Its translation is CASSLRGFEAAEAFF. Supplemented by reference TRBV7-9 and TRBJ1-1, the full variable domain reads DTGVSQNPRHKITKRGQNVTFRCDPISEHNRLYWYRQTLGQGPEFLTYFQNEAQLEKSRLLSDRFSAERPKGSFSTLEIQRTEQGDSAMYLCASSLRGFEAAEAFFGQGTRLTVV.

CDR3 nucleotides: TGTGCCAGCAGTTTAGGGGGCGGCTCCTATGGCTACACCTTC. This encodes CASSLGGGSYGYTF. The chain employs TRBV28 and TRBJ1-2, with D perhaps TRBD1 (6 bases). The ends were cut back, 2 bases at V and 4 bases at J, with 11 bases in the middle. Germline V lookup: CDR1 MDHEN, CDR2 SYDVKM. The CDR3 has 14 amino acids.

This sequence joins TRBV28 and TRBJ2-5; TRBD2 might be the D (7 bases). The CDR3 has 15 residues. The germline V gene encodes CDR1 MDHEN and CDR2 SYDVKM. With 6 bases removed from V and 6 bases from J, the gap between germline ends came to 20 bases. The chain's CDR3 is CASRSAGHGGKTQYF. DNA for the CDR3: TGTGCCAGCAGATCTGCGGGACACGGGGGGAAGACCCAGTACTTC.

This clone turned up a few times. CDR3 in amino acids: CASSLLGQGVSEQYF. CDR3 DNA sequence: TGTGCCAGCAGTTTACTGGGACAGGGGGTCTCCGAGCAGTACTTC. V is TRBV28 and J is TRBJ2-7; 11 nucleotides align to TRBD1. CDR3 length: 15 amino acids. Per germline, CDR1 MDHEN and CDR2 SYDVKM. V shed 2 bases, J shed 6 bases, and the junction held 6 bases outside the gene matches.

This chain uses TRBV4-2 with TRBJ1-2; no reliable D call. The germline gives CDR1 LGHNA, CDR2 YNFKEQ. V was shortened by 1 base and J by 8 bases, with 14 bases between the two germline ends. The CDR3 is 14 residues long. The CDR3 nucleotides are TGTGCCAGCAGCCAAGGCCGTGGTCTAGGCGGCTACACCTTC. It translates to CASSQGRGLGGYTF.

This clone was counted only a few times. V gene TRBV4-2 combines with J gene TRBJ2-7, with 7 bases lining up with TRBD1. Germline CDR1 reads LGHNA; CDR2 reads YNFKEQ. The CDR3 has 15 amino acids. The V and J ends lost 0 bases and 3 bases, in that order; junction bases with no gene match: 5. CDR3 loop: CASSQEGGADYEQYF. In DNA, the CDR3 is TGTGCCAGCAGCCAAGAAGGGGGCGCCGACTACGAGCAGTACTTC.

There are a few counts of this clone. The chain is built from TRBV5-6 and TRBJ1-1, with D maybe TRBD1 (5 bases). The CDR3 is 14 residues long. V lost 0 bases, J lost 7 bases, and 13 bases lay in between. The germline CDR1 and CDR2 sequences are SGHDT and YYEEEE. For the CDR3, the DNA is TGTGCCAGCAGCTTGGGATTAACAGGAATTGAAGCTTTCTTT. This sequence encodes CASSLGLTGIEAFF.

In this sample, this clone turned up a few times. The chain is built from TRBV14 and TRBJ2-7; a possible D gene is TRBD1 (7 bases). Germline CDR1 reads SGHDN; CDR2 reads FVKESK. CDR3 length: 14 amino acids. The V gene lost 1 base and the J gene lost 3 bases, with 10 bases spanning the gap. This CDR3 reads CASSQAGGLYEQYF. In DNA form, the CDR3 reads TGTGCCAGCAGCCAAGCAGGGGGGCTCTACGAGCAGTACTTC.

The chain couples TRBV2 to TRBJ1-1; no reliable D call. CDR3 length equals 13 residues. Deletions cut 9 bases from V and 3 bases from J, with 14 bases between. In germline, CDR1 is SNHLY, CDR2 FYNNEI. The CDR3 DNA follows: TGTGCCAGTGGGGAGTCCATGGACACTGAAGCTTTCTTT. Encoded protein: CASGESMDTEAFF.

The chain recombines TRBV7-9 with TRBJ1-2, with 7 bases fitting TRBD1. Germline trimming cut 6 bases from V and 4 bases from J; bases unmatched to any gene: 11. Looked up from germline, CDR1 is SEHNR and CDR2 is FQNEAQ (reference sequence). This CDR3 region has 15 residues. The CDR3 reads CASSSGQVEVYGYTF. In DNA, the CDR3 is TGTGCCAGCAGTTCAGGACAGGTTGAAGTCTATGGCTACACCTTC. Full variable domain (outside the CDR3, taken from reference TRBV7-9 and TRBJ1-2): DTGVSQNPRHKITKRGQNVTFRCDPISEHNRLYWYRQTLGQGPEFLTYFQNEAQLEKSRLLSDRFSAERPKGSFSTLEIQRTEQGDSAMYLCASSSGQVEVYGYTFGSGTRLTVV.

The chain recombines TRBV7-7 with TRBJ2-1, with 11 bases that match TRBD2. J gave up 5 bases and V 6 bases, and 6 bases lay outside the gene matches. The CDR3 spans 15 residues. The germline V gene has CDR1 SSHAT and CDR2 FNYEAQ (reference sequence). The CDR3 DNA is TGTGCCAGCAGTTTGCTAGCGGGGGGCGACAATGAGCAGTTCTTC. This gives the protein CASSLLAGGDNEQFF.

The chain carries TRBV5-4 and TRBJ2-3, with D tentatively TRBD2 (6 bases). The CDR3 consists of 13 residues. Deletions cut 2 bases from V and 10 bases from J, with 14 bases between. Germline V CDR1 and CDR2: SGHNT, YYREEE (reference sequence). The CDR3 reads CASSFGRGIAQYF. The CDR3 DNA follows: TGTGCCAGCAGCTTCGGGCGGGGCATAGCGCAGTATTTT.

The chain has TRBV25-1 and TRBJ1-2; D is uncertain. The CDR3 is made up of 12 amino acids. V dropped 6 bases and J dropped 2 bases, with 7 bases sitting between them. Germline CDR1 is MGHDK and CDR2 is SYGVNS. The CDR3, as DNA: TGTGCCAGCAGGAGCTTGAACTATGGCTACACCTTC. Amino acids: CASRSLNYGYTF.

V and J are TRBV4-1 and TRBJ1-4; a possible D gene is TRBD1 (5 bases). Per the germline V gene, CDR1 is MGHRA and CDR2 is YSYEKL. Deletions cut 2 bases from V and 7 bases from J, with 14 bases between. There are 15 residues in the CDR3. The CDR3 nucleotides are TGCGCCAGCAGCCAAAGAATCGGGGGTGGTGAAAAACTGTTTTTT. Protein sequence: CASSQRIGGGEKLFF.

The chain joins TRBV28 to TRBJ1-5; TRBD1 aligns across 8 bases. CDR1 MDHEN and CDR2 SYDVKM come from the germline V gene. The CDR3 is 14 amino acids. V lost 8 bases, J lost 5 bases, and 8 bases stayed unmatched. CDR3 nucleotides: TGTGCCAGCCAGACAGGGGTGAGGGATCAGCCCCAGCATTTT. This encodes CASQTGVRDQPQHF. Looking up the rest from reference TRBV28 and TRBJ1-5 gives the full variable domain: DVKVTQSSRYLVKRTGEKVFLECVQDMDHENMFWYRQDPGLGLRLIYFSYDVKMKEKGDIPEGYSVSREKKERFSLILESASTNQTSMYLCASQTGVRDQPQHFGDGTRLSIL.

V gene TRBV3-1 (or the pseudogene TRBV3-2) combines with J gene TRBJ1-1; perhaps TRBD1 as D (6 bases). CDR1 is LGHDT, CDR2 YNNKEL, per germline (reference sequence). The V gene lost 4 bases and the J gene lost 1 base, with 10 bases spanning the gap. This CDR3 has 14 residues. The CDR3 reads CASSRGQANTEAFF. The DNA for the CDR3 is TGTGCCAGCAGCCGGGGACAAGCGAACACTGAAGCTTTCTTT.

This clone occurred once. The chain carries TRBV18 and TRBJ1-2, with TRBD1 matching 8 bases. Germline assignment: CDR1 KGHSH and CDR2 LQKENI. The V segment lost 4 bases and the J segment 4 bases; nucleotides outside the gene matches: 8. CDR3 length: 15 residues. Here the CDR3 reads CASSRAGGGTYGYTF. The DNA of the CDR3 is TGTGCCAGCTCACGCGCAGGGGGCGGTACCTATGGCTACACCTTC.

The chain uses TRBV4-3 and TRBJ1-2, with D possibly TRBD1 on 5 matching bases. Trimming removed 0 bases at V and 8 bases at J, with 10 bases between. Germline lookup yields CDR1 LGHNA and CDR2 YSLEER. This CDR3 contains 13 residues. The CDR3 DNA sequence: TGCGCCAGCAGCCAAGAGGGGGGAGGAGGCTACACCTTC. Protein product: CASSQEGGGGYTF.

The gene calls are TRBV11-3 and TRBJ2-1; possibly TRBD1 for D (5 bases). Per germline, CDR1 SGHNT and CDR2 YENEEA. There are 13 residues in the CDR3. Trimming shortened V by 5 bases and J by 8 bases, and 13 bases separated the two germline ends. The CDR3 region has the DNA TGTGCCAGCAGCGGCAGGGTTAACGATGAGCAGTTCTTC. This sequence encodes CASSGRVNDEQFF.

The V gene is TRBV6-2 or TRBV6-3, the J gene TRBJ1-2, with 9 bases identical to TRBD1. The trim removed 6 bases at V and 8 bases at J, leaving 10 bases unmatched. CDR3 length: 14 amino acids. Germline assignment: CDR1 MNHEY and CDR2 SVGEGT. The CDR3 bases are TGTGCCAGCAGCTCCGACAGGGGGACACGAGGCTACACCTTC. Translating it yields CASSSDRGTRGYTF.

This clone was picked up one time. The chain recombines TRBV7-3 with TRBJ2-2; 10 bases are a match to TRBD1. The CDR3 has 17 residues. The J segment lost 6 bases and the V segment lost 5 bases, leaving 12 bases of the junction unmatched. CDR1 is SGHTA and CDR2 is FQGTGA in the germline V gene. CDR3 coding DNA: TGTGCCAGCAGCACCCTCTCCGGGACAGGGGCCCCCGGGGAGCTGTTTTTT. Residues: CASSTLSGTGAPGELFF.

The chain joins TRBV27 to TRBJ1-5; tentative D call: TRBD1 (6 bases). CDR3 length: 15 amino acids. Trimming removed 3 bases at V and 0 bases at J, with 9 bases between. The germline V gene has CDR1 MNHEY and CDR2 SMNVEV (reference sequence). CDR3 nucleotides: TGTGCCAGCAGTTTCCTAGGGGGTAGCAATCAGCCCCAGCATTTT. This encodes CASSFLGGSNQPQHF.